This T cell receptor (beta chain) came from a study of CD8 T cells in ankylosing spondylitis. The study, taken as a whole, reports: Clones tied to disease were said to be significantly enriched in matched ankylosing spondylitis synovial fluid.

This clonotype was picked up many times. Its specificity is unknown. The CDR3 runs to 14 residues. The germline V gene encodes CDR1 SGHDT and CDR2 YYEEEE. Trimming shortened V by 0 bases and J by 9 bases, and 13 bases separated the two germline ends. TCRdb reprocessed the 5' RACE reads via MiXCR and lists one record per CDR3 protein. This table has around 150,000 distinct CDR3 sequences, 7% to 8% appearing once. The chain employs TRBV5-6 and TRBJ2-1; D is possibly TRBD2 (5 bases). Sequencing was done on a sample of blood, either unsorted or a sorted T cell fraction (not recorded which). This clonotype originated in a female donor with ankylosing spondylitis or in good health (not recorded which). CDR3 DNA sequence: TGTGCCAGCAGCTTGGTCGGAGGTGACCTTGAGCAGTTCTTC. This codes for CASSLVGGDLEQFF.